This entry features one T cell receptor (beta chain) sequence. The antigen is unknown. This specimen belongs to a study of beta chain features in type 1 diabetes. Whole-study context: No age, gender or cell yield differences were seen between patients and healthy donors. Over all samples combined, about 100,000,000 sorted cells were examined. Study-wide findings and caveats: Among patients with Type 1 diabetes, TCRB CDR3s were moderately but significantly shorter in every one of the four CD4+ subsets.

V lost 0 bases, J lost 4 bases, and 12 bases lay in between. CDR3 length: 15 residues. Germline V lookup: CDR1 SGHDN, CDR2 FVKESK. As every portion of the isolated RNA was reverse transcribed, the sequencing read expressed TCRB transcripts. The protocol was immunoSEQ multiplex PCR, while the TCRdb copy is restricted to in-frame clones and leaves out a portion. The sample lists around 360,000 clones, around an eighth occurring once. Donors contributed one heparinised blood draw apiece, averaging about 116 mL. The receptor was derived from a woman under 30 with type 1 diabetes. The chain has TRBV14 and TRBJ1-2; D is uncertain. The sequencing sample was made of naive CD4+ T cells from blood. DNA for the CDR3: TGTGCCAGCAGCCAAGATTTGGCAGGCCCCTATGGCTACACCTTC. Its translation is CASSQDLAGPYGYTF. Filled out from reference TRBV14 and TRBJ1-2, the complete variable domain reads EAGVTQFPSHSVIEKGQTVTLRCDPISGHDNLYWYRRVMGKEIKFLLHFVKESKQDESGMPNNRFLAERTGGTYSTLKVQPAELEDSGVYFCASSQDLAGPYGYTFGSGTRLTVV.